The sample holds many counts of the clone carrying this T cell receptor (beta chain). This entry comes from a study of low-dose radiotherapy and immunotherapy resistance in tumors. The length of the CDR3 is 12 residues. V gave up 3 bases and J gave up 8 bases, with 11 bases separating them. Per germline, CDR1 DFQATT and CDR2 SNEGSKA (reference sequence). The time point here: after trial treatment. The treatment denotes: LDRT plus nivolumab, ipilimumab, low-dose cyclophosphamide and aspirin (RACIN trial). TRAV- and TRBV-specific primers were used for first-strand cDNA, which covered alpha and beta chains. A constant-region primer paired with the V-primer adapter amplified TCRs over approximately 18 PCR cycles. TCRdb independently ran MiXCR on the reads; one entry per CDR3 protein. Of roughly 56,000 distinct CDR3 sequences in the sample, about 25% were seen once.

This TCR was sampled from a male donor with prostate cancer. This chain joins TRBV20-1 and TRBJ2-1; D possibly corresponds to TRBD2 (6 bases). The starting material was PBMCs, obtained after low-dose radiotherapy plus immunotherapy. The CDR3 nucleotides are TGCAGTGCTAGCGGGAGTTGGGATGAGCAGTTCTTC. Translated, it gives CSASGSWDEQFF.